This TCR beta chain was recorded in a study of spatial heterogeneity in lung cancer. Background on the study: The study consistently detected more beta-chain than alpha-chain sequences. General study points: Blood carried ubiquitous expanded tumor TCRs more at resection than follow-up.

This clonotype was detected only a few times. Its matching antigen is unknown. CDR1 and CDR2 from the germline V gene are LGHDT and YNNKEL (reference sequence). V was shortened by 7 bases and J by 5 bases, with 14 bases between the two germline ends. CDR3 length: 13 amino acids. Every TCR cDNA molecule bore its own unique molecular identifier. TCRdb reprocessed the 5' RACE reads with MiXCR, giving one entry per CDR3 protein. The repertoire holds tens of thousands of distinct CDR3 sequences, with approximately 15% as singletons. Sample time point: sample taken at primary tumor resection. The donors comprised 70 to 85 untreated early-stage non-small cell lung cancer patients.

The TCR originated in a male donor with early-stage non-small cell lung cancer. V is TRBV3-1 and J is TRBJ1-1; D unclear. This material consisted of PBMCs, taken at surgery. The CDR3 sequence is CASKIGLTTEAFF. The CDR3 DNA reads TGTGCCAGCAAGATAGGGCTTACAACTGAAGCTTTCTTT.